These 3 T cell receptor beta chains originate from one sample sequenced in a study of shared clonotypes between healthy human individuals. Assay used: immunoSEQ multiplex PCR; TCRdb lists only in-frame clones, some missing. Of around 1.9 million clones detected, just under 95% appear once; the ten largest clones hold around 1.7%. Only CD45RO-negative cells positively selected for CCR7 counted as naive CD8 cells, so terminally differentiated effector memory CD45RA+ cells were excluded. The specimen was naive CD8+ T cells from PBMCs. The receptors shown here come from a man between 18 and 35 years old in good health. Some clones in this sample may be carry-over from other donors' samples.

The chain links TRBV4-1 to TRBJ1-6; TRBD1 is a possible D gene (6 bases). The germline V gene encodes CDR1 MGHRA and CDR2 YSYEKL. The CDR3 is made up of 15 amino acids. V lost 0 bases, J lost 7 bases, and 10 bases lay in between. The CDR3 DNA sequence: TGCGCCAGCAGCCAAGATCAGGGGTCCAATTCACCCCTCCACTTT. Translation: CASSQDQGSNSPLHF.

V is TRBV27 and J is TRBJ1-5; D is perhaps TRBD1 (6 bases). The CDR3 consists of 13 residues. V gave up 4 bases and J gave up 6 bases, with 10 bases separating them. Germline CDR1 reads MNHEY; CDR2 reads SMNVEV (reference sequence). The CDR3 protein is CASSYSRGQPQHF. The CDR3 coding sequence is TGTGCCAGCAGTTACTCCAGGGGTCAGCCCCAGCATTTT.

The rearrangement joins TRBV19 to TRBJ2-7, with D possibly TRBD2 on 6 matching bases. Looked up from germline, CDR1 is LNHDA and CDR2 is SQIVND (reference sequence). The CDR3 consists of 10 residues. CDR3 sequence reads: CDPGVHEQYF. Here the CDR3 DNA reads TGTGATCCGGGGGTGCACGAGCAGTACTTC.